The entry below gives a single T cell receptor beta chain sequence along with its context. The antigen is undetermined. A multiplex PCR was run with 60 Vbeta primers and 13 Jbeta primers. Method: immunoSEQ multiplex PCR; TCRdb's copy keeps in-frame clones and lacks some. The sample records about 73,000 clones, about 81% being singletons. V was clipped by 7 bases and J by 2 bases, with 15 bases between them. The germline V gene encodes CDR1 SNHLY and CDR2 FYNNEI. CDR3 length: 15 amino acids. The data derive from a study of cytomegalovirus exposure and HLA in healthy donors. Points from the study as a whole: In a later analysis, compared with equally common non-associated chains, HLA-associated beta chains were more expanded. After further analysis at a later stage, 15,000 to 20,000 TCR beta sequences were associated with HLA alleles at 0.05 false discovery rate.

The receptor comes from a man in his 70s in good health and CMV-seronegative. V is TRBV2 and J is TRBJ2-1, with D perhaps matching TRBD2 (6 bases). The sample was PBMCs. The DNA of the CDR3 is TGTGCCAGCAAGAGGACTACCCGACCCTACAATGAGCAGTTCTTC. The encoded protein is CASKRTTRPYNEQFF.